Presented here are 10 T cell receptor beta chains from one specimen sequenced in a study of blood T cell repertoires in COVID-19. TCRdb's copy holds only in-frame clones and misses some; the assay was immunoSEQ multiplex PCR. The data hold roughly 150,000 clones, with about nine tenths observed a single time. Sequenced input: peripheral blood. These receptors originate from a man of 80 years or more with acute or convalescent COVID-19.

This sequence joins TRBV28 and TRBJ2-1; D possibly corresponds to TRBD1 (6 bases). Trimming stripped 9 bases from V and 4 bases from J, with 13 bases between. The CDR3 consists of 13 residues. The germline V gene encodes CDR1 MDHEN and CDR2 SYDVKM. This CDR3 reads CASNRVGYNEQFF. CDR3 DNA sequence: TGTGCCAGTAACAGGGTGGGATACAATGAGCAGTTCTTC.

The gene calls are TRBV7-9 and TRBJ2-1; possibly TRBD2 for D (5 bases). Trimming removed 3 bases from V and 1 base from J, with 10 bases in between. The CDR3 totals 15 residues. In germline, CDR1 is SEHNR, CDR2 FQNEAQ (reference sequence). CDR3 bases: TGTGCCAGCAGCTTGGGCGGAGGTTCCTACAATGAGCAGTTCTTC. The encoded protein is CASSLGGGSYNEQFF.

The rearrangement uses TRBV11-2 and TRBJ2-7, with 7 bases that match TRBD2. In germline, CDR1 is SGHAT, CDR2 FQNNGV. This CDR3 contains 12 residues. After removal of 6 bases from V and 10 bases from J, the junction contained 9 bases not matched to a gene. The CDR3 DNA follows: TGTGCCAGCAGGGGAGGGGTGTATATTCAGTACTTC. Translation gives CASRGGVYIQYF.

The chain combines TRBV11-2 with TRBJ2-1; no clear D. In germline, CDR1 is SGHAT, CDR2 FQNNGV. CDR3 length: 17 residues. V gave up 0 bases and J gave up 2 bases, with 14 bases separating them. The CDR3 here is CASSLDFETFTYNEQFF. CDR3 in DNA: TGTGCCAGCAGCTTAGATTTCGAGACTTTCACCTACAATGAGCAGTTCTTC.

V gene TRBV24-1 combines with J gene TRBJ2-1; 11 nucleotides agree with TRBD2. Germline assignment: CDR1 KGHDR and CDR2 SFDVKD. Trimming removed 3 bases from V and 4 bases from J; junction bases left unmatched: 10. This CDR3 region has 18 residues. The DNA of the CDR3 is TGTGCCACCAGTGATCCCAACCCTAGCGGGAGGACGTACAATGAGCAGTTCTTC. Translation: CATSDPNPSGRTYNEQFF.

The genes are TRBV10-3 and TRBJ2-2, with a possible D match to TRBD2 (6 bases). V shed 8 bases and J shed 4 bases, with 11 bases lying between them. CDR1 ENHRY and CDR2 SYGVKD come from the germline V gene. The CDR3 length is 13 residues. CDR3 sequence (DNA): TGTGCCATCGGGGGGATTACCACCGGGGAGCTGTTTTTT. Amino acid sequence: CAIGGITTGELFF.

Concerning this clone: The sample has other DNA sequences that encode this CDR3 too. The chain combines TRBV11-3 with TRBJ2-7; D may be TRBD2 (6 bases). V dropped 1 base and J dropped 3 bases, with 10 bases sitting between them. Germline assignment: CDR1 SGHNT and CDR2 YENEEA. The CDR3 length is 14 residues. The CDR3 sequence is CASSLGGGSYEQYF. CDR3 bases: TGTGCCAGCAGCTTAGGTGGGGGGAGCTACGAGCAGTACTTC.

The chain is built from TRBV28 and TRBJ1-5; D gene uncertain. CDR1 is MDHEN and CDR2 is SYDVKM in the germline V gene. This CDR3 has 13 amino acids. V was cut by 6 bases and J by 1 base, with 7 bases left in between. The chain's CDR3 is CASRGLSNQPQHF. The CDR3 region has the DNA TGTGCCAGCAGGGGCCTGAGCAATCAGCCCCAGCATTTT.

This clone has just a few counts. The V call is TRBV6-1, the J call TRBJ1-2; D is possibly TRBD1 (6 bases). This CDR3 is 17 amino acids long. Germline V CDR1 and CDR2: MNHNS, SASEGT. Trimming removed 1 base at V and 1 base at J, with 16 bases between. The CDR3 DNA is TGTGCCAGCAGTGAAGGCAGGGACACCTCGGGTAACTATGGCTACACCTTC. Encoded protein: CASSEGRDTSGNYGYTF.

This clone was recorded only once. V is TRBV5-1 and J is TRBJ2-7; D may be TRBD2 (5 bases). The CDR3 is 11 residues long. Germline CDR1 SGHRS, CDR2 YFSETQ. Trimming pared 7 bases from V and 6 bases from J, leaving 11 bases between. CDR3 residues: CASQLGSEQYF. The CDR3 bases are TGCGCCAGCCAGTTAGGGAGCGAGCAGTACTTC. The variable domain in full, completed from reference TRBV5-1 and TRBJ2-7, reads KAGVTQTPRYLIKTRGQQVTLSCSPISGHRSVSWYQQTPGQGLQFLFEYFSETQRNKGNFPGRFSGRQFSNSRSEMNVSTLELGDSALYLCASQLGSEQYFGPGTRLTVT.